The 14 T cell receptor beta chains listed next were all sequenced from one sample in a study of beta chain features in type 1 diabetes. Which antigens these TCRs recognize remains unknown. Study-wide points: Among all four CD4+ subsets, Type 1 diabetes patients had TCRB CDR3s that were moderately but significantly shorter.

Every isolated RNA sample was fully reverse transcribed, so sequencing captured expressed TCRB transcripts. Data came from immunoSEQ multiplex PCR; TCRdb stores just in-frame clones and leaves some out. This sample has roughly 230,000 clones, with about a tenth found just once. Sequencing was done on a sample of naive CD4+ T cells from blood. These receptors originate from a man aged 25 to 45 with type 1 diabetes.

The chain couples TRBV2 to TRBJ1-5; TRBD1 aligns across 8 bases. V gave up 6 bases and J gave up 6 bases; unmatched junction bases: 7. From germline, CDR1 is SNHLY and CDR2 FYNNEI. This CDR3 region has 14 residues. CDR3 sequence reads: CASSADRVSQPQHF. CDR3 coding DNA: TGTGCCAGCAGCGCGGACAGGGTGAGTCAGCCCCAGCATTTT.

Only a few counts were recorded for this clone. V and J are TRBV5-1 and TRBJ1-1; 7 nucleotides line up with TRBD1. The trim removed 3 bases at V and 5 bases at J, leaving 7 bases unmatched. The CDR3 is 14 residues long. The germline V gene has CDR1 SGHRS and CDR2 YFSETQ. CDR3 region: CASSSIQGKTEAFF. CDR3 sequence (DNA): TGCGCCAGCAGCTCAATACAGGGGAAGACTGAAGCTTTCTTT.

The sample holds a few counts of this clone. This chain joins TRBV29-1 and TRBJ1-1; D is unclear. The CDR3 totals 13 residues. V was pared by 6 bases and J by 5 bases, with 16 bases between. Germline V CDR1 and CDR2: SQVTM, ANQGSEA. The DNA of the CDR3 is TGCAGCGTCGACGTCGAAGGAGGGACTGAAGCTTTCTTT. This encodes CSVDVEGGTEAFF.

V usage is TRBV30 and J usage is TRBJ2-6, with 11 bases lining up with TRBD1. There are 15 residues in the CDR3. Germline V gene data show CDR1 as GTSNPN and CDR2 as SVGIG (reference sequence). J lost 0 bases, V lost 5 bases, and 0 bases had no gene match. CDR3 residues: CAWGTGGSGANVLTF. The CDR3 DNA sequence: TGTGCCTGGGGGACAGGGGGCTCTGGGGCCAACGTCCTGACTTTC.

This chain connects TRBV9 to TRBJ1-2, with 7 bases identical to TRBD1. Germline trimming cut 2 bases from V and 6 bases from J; bases unmatched to any gene: 10. The CDR3 sequence is 15 residues long. Germline V gene data show CDR1 as SGDLS and CDR2 as YYNGEE. The DNA of the CDR3 is TGTGCCAGCAGCGTTGGGACAGTGGGATTCCATGGCTACACCTTC. Translated: CASSVGTVGFHGYTF. Variable domain in full (rest from reference TRBV9 and TRBJ1-2): DSGVTQTPKHLITATGQRVTLRCSPRSGDLSVYWYQQSLDQGLQFLIQYYNGEERAKGNILERFSAQQFPDLHSELNLSSLELGDSALYFCASSVGTVGFHGYTFGSGTRLTVV.

The rearrangement links TRBV13 to TRBJ1-1; D is ambiguous. V lost 7 bases and J lost 4, with 7 bases in between. The length of the CDR3 is 11 residues. Per germline, CDR1 PRHDT and CDR2 FYEKMQ (reference sequence). In DNA form, the CDR3 reads TGTGCCAGCACCCTGTCCACTGAAGCTTTCTTT. Translation gives CASTLSTEAFF.

This clone was seen a few times. The chain links TRBV28 to TRBJ2-1; TRBD1 aligns across 10 bases. The V segment lost 5 bases and the J segment 9 bases; nucleotides outside the gene matches: 13. The CDR3 length is 16 residues. Germline V lookup: CDR1 MDHEN, CDR2 SYDVKM. The CDR3 is CASSPPGTGAIAEQFF. The CDR3 nucleotides are TGTGCCAGCAGTCCTCCTGGGACAGGGGCAATTGCTGAGCAGTTCTTC.

There are a few counts of this clone. The CDR3 region has the DNA TGCGCCAGCAGCACGGACGGGAACGATGAAAAACTGTTTTTT. It is translated as CASSTDGNDEKLFF. The chain uses TRBV5-1 and TRBJ1-4, with D unclear. This CDR3 contains 14 residues. Per germline, CDR1 SGHRS and CDR2 YFSETQ. The germline V and J ends were trimmed by 4 bases and 6 bases, with 13 bases remaining between them.

This chain connects TRBV4-2 to TRBJ2-2; 9 bases line up with TRBD2. The CDR3 has 17 residues. V lost 2 bases and J lost 1; bases outside the gene matches: 5. The germline gives CDR1 LGHNA, CDR2 YNFKEQ. Here the CDR3 reads CASSQSGGPKNTGELFF. CDR3 sequence (DNA): TGTGCCAGCAGCCAAAGCGGGGGGCCTAAGAACACCGGGGAGCTGTTTTTT.

V and J are TRBV9 and TRBJ2-5, with a weak D call TRBD2 (6 bases). This CDR3 region has 13 residues. Per germline, CDR1 SGDLS and CDR2 YYNGEE. Between the trimmed V and J ends, which lost 1 base and 5 bases, there was a span of 9 bases. The CDR3 DNA is TGTGCCAGCAGCGTAAGGGCGGGGGAGACCCAGTACTTC. It encodes CASSVRAGETQYF.

V is TRBV7-9 and J is TRBJ2-3, with D perhaps TRBD1 (7 bases). The ends were cut back, 6 bases at V and 4 bases at J, with 11 bases in the middle. From germline, CDR1 is SEHNR and CDR2 FQNEAQ (reference sequence). CDR3 length: 13 residues. The CDR3 sequence: CASSQGGADTQYF. The CDR3 coding sequence is TGTGCCAGCAGTCAGGGGGGTGCAGATACGCAGTATTTT.

The chain recombines TRBV19 with TRBJ1-2; no clear D gene. Trimming pared 8 bases from V and 4 bases from J, leaving 11 bases between. The CDR3 has 12 residues. Germline CDR1 LNHDA, CDR2 SQIVND (reference sequence). CDR3: CASGPGSYGYTF. In DNA form, the CDR3 reads TGTGCCAGTGGACCGGGATCCTATGGCTACACCTTC.

This clone was counted between two and nine times. The chain employs TRBV9 and TRBJ1-3; weak D call: TRBD1 (6 bases). V lost 3 bases to trimming and J lost 0 bases, with 7 bases between them. This CDR3 is built from 14 residues. Germline V gene sequence: CDR1 SGDLS, CDR2 YYNGEE. The CDR3 region has the DNA TGTGCCAGCAGCGGGACAGTCTCTGGAAACACCATATATTTT. It codes for CASSGTVSGNTIYF. Full variable domain (missing parts from reference TRBV9 and TRBJ1-3): DSGVTQTPKHLITATGQRVTLRCSPRSGDLSVYWYQQSLDQGLQFLIQYYNGEERAKGNILERFSAQQFPDLHSELNLSSLELGDSALYFCASSGTVSGNTIYFGEGSWLTVV.

V and J are TRBV7-9 and TRBJ2-5, with D possibly TRBD2 on 7 matching bases. CDR1 and CDR2 (germline): SEHNR, FQNEAQ (reference sequence). The CDR3 covers 14 residues. Between the trimmed V and J ends, which lost 7 bases and 5 bases, there was a span of 17 bases. CDR3: CASTRRGAVETQYF. CDR3 in DNA: TGTGCCAGCACCAGACGGGGGGCGGTTGAGACCCAGTACTTC. The whole variable domain, remainder taken from reference TRBV7-9 and TRBJ2-5, is DTGVSQNPRHKITKRGQNVTFRCDPISEHNRLYWYRQTLGQGPEFLTYFQNEAQLEKSRLLSDRFSAERPKGSFSTLEIQRTEQGDSAMYLCASTRRGAVETQYFGPGTRLLVL.